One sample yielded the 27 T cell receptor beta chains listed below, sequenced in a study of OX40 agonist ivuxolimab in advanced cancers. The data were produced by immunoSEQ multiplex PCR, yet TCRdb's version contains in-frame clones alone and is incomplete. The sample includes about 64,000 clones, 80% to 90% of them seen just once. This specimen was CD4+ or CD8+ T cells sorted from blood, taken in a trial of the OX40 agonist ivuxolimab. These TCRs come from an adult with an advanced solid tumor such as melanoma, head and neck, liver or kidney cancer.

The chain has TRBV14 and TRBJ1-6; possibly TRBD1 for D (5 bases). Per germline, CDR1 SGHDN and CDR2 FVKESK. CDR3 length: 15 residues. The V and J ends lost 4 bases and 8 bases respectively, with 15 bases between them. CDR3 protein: CASSRGLGTYSPLHF. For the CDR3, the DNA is TGTGCCAGCAGCCGGGGTCTAGGGACCTATTCACCCCTCCACTTT.

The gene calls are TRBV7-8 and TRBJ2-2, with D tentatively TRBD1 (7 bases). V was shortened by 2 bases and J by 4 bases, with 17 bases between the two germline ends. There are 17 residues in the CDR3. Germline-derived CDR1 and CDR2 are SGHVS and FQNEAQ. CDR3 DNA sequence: TGTGCCAGCAGCTTAAGTTTCAGGGGGGCAGGCACCGGGGAGCTGTTTTTT. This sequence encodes CASSLSFRGAGTGELFF.

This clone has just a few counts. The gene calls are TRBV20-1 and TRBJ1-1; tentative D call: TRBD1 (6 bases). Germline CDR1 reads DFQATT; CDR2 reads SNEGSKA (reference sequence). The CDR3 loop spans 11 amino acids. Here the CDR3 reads CSEGGDTEAFF. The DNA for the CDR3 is TGCAGCGAAGGGGGGGACACTGAAGCTTTCTTT.

CDR3 amino acids: CASSLSGRFSSYNSPLHF. DNA of the CDR3: TGTGCCAGCAGTTTATCGGGCAGATTTAGCTCCTATAATTCACCCCTCCACTTT. This rearrangement joins TRBV27 to TRBJ1-6; no reliable D call. This CDR3 is 18 amino acids long. The V and J ends lost 0 bases and 0 bases respectively, with 12 bases between them. In germline, CDR1 is MNHEY, CDR2 SMNVEV (reference sequence).

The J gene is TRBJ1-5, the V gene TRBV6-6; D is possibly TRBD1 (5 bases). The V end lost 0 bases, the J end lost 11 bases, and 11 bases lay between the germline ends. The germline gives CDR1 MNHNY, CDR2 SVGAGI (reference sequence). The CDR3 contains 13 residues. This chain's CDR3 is CASSYSGESAQHF. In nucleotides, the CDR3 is TGTGCCAGCAGTTACTCGGGGGAGTCGGCCCAGCATTTT.

In nucleotides, the CDR3 is TGTGCCAGTAGTATAGCTGGGCTCAACACCGGGGAGCTGTTTTTT. The encoded protein is CASSIAGLNTGELFF. This chain connects TRBV19 to TRBJ2-2; D is unclear. The CDR3 spans 15 residues. CDR1 is LNHDA and CDR2 is SQIVND in the germline V gene (reference sequence). Trimming removed 1 base at V and 2 bases at J, with 8 bases between. Combining the CDR3 with reference TRBV19 and TRBJ2-2 gives the whole variable domain DGGITQSPKYLFRKEGQNVTLSCEQNLNHDAMYWYRQDPGQGLRLIYYSQIVNDFQKGDIAEGYSVSREKKESFPLTVTSAQKNPTAFYLCASSIAGLNTGELFFGEGSRLTVL.

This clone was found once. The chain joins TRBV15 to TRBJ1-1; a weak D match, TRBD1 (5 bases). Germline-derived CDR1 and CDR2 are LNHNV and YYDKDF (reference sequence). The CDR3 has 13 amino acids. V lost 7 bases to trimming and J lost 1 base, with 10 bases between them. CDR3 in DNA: TGTGCCACCACAGGGCTTGAGAACACTGAAGCTTTCTTT. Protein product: CATTGLENTEAFF. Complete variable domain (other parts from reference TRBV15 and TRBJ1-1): DAMVIQNPRYQVTQFGKPVTLSCSQTLNHNVMYWYQQKSSQAPKLLFHYYDKDFNNEADTPDNFQSRRPNTSFCFLDIRSPGLGDTAMYLCATTGLENTEAFFGQGTRLTVV.

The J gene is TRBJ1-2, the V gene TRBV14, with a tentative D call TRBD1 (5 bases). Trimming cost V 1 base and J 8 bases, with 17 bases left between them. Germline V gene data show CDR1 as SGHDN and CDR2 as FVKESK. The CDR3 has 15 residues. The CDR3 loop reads CASSQVEQLRGGYTF. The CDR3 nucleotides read TGTGCCAGCAGCCAAGTGGAGCAGCTCCGGGGCGGCTACACCTTC. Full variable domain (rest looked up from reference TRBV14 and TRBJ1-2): EAGVTQFPSHSVIEKGQTVTLRCDPISGHDNLYWYRRVMGKEIKFLLHFVKESKQDESGMPNNRFLAERTGGTYSTLKVQPAELEDSGVYFCASSQVEQLRGGYTFGSGTRLTVV.

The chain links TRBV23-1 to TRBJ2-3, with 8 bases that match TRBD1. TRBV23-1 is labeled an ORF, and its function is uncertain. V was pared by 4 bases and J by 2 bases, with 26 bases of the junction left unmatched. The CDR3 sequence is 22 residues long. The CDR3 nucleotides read TGCGCCAGCAGTCTGGGGCGGAACCGACAGGGGCGAATCGATTTTGACACAGATACGCAGTATTTT. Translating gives CASSLGRNRQGRIDFDTDTQYF.

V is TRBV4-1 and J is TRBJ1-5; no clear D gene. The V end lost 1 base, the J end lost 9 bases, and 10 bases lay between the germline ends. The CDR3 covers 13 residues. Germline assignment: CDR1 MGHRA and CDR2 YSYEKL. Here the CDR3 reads CASSQVPDRPQHF. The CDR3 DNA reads TGCGCCAGCAGCCAAGTCCCGGATAGGCCCCAGCATTTT.

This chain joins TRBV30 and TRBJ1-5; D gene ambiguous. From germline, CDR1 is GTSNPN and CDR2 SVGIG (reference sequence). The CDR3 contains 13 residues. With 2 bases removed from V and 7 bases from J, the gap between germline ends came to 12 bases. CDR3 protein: CAWSLGQGQPQHF. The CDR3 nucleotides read TGTGCCTGGAGTCTTGGGCAAGGCCAGCCCCAGCATTTT.

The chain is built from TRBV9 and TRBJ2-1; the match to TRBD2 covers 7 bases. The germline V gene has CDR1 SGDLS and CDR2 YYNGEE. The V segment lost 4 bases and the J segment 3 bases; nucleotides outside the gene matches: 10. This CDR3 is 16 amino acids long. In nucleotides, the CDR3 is TGTGCCAGCAGCCTAAAAAGCGGGGTGATCTACAATGAGCAGTTCTTC. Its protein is CASSLKSGVIYNEQFF.

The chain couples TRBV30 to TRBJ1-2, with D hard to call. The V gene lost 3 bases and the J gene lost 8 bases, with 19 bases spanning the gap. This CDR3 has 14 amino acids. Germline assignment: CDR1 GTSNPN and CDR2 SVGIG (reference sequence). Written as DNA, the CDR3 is TGTGCCTGGAGCGCGGATCGGGTGGAATGGGGCTACACCTTC. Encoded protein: CAWSADRVEWGYTF.

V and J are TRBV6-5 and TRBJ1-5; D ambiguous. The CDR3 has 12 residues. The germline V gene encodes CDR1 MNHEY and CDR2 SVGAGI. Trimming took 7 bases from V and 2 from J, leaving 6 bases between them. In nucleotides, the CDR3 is TGTGCCAGCACCGCTGGCAATCAGCCCCAGCATTTT. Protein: CASTAGNQPQHF.

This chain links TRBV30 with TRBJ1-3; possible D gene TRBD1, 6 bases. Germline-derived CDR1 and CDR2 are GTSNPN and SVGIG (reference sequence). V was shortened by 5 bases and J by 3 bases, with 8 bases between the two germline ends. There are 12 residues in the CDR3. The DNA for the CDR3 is TGTGCCTGGGAACAGGGTGGAAACACCATATATTTT. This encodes CAWEQGGNTIYF.

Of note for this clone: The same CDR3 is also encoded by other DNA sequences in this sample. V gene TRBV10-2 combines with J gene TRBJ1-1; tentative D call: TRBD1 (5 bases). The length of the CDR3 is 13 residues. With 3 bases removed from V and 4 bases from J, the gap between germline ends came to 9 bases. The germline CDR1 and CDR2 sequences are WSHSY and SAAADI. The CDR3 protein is CASSDLGGTEAFF. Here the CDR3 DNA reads TGCGCCAGCAGTGATTTGGGGGGCACTGAAGCTTTCTTT.

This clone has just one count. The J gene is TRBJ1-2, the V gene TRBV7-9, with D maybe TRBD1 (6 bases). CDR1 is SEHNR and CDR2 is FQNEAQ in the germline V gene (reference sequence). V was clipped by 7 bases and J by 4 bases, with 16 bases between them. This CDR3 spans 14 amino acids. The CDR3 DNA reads TGTGCCAGCACCCCCCCGGGACACCTCTATGGCTACACCTTC. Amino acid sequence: CASTPPGHLYGYTF.

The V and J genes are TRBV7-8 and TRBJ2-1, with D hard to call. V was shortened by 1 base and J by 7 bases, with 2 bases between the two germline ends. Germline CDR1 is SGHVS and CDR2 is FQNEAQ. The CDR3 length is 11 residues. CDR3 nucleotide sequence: TGTGCCAGCAGCTTAGTTAATGAGCAGTTCTTC. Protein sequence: CASSLVNEQFF.

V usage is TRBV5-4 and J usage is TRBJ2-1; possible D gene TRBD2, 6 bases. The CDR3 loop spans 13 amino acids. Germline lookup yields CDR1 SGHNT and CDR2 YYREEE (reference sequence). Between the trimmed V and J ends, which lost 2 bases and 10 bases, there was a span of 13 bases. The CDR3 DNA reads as TGTGCCAGCAGCTTACCGGGGGTTGAAGAGCAGTTCTTC. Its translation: CASSLPGVEEQFF.

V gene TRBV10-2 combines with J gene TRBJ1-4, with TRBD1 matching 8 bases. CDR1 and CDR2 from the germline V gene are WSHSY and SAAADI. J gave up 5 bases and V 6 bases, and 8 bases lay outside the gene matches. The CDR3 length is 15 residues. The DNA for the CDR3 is TGCGCCAGCAGCAACCACAGGGGGGCGAATGAAAAACTGTTTTTT. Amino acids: CASSNHRGANEKLFF.

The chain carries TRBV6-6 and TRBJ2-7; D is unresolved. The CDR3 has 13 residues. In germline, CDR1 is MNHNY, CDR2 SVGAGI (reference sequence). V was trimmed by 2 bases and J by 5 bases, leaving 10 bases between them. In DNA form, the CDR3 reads TGTGCCAGCAGTTACCAGAGTACCAACGAGCAGTACTTC. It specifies CASSYQSTNEQYF.

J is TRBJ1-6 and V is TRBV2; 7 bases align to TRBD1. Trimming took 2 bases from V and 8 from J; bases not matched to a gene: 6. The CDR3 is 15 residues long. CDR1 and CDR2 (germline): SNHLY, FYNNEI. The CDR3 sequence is CASSEWGRGDSPLHF. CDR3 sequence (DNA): TGTGCCAGCAGTGAATGGGGCAGGGGGGATTCACCCCTCCACTTT.

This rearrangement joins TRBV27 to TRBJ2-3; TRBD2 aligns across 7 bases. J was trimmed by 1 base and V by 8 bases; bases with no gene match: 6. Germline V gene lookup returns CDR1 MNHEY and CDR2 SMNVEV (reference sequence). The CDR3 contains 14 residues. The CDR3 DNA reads TGTGCCAGCCAGCTTGGGGGGGGCACAGATACGCAGTATTTT. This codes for CASQLGGGTDTQYF.

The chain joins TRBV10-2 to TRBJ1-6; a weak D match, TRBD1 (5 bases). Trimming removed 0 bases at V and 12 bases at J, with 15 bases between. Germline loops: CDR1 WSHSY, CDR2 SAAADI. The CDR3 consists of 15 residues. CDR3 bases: TGCGCCAGCAGTGAGTCTGTGGGGGGTATGGGACCCCTCCACTTT. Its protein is CASSESVGGMGPLHF.

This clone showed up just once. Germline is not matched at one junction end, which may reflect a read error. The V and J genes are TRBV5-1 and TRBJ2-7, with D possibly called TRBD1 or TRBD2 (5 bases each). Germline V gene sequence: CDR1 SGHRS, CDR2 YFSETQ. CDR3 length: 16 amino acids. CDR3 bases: TGCACCAGCACCAAAGTTGGGGACGGCGGTTCCTACGAGCAGTACTTC. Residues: CTSTKVGDGGSYEQYF.

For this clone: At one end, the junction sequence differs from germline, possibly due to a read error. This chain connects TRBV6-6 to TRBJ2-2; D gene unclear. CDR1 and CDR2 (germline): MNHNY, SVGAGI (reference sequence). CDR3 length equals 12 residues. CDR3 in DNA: TGTGCCAGCAGCCCGAAGACCGGGGAGCTGTTTTTT. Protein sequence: CASSPKTGELFF.

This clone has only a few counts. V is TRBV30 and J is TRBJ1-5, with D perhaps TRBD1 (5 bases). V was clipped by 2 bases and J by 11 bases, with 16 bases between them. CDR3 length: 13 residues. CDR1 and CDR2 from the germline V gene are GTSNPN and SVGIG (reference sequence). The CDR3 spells CAWSSLSEGTQHF. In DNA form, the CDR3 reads TGTGCCTGGAGTAGCTTATCCGAGGGGACCCAGCATTTT.